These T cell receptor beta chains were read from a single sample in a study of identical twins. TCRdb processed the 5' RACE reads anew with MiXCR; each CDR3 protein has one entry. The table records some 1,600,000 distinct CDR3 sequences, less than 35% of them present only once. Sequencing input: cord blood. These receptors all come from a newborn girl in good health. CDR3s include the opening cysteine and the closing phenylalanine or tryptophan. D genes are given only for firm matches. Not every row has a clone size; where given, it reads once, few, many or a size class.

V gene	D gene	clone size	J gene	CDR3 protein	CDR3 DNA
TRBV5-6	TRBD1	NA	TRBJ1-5	CASSLWDSFNQPQHF	TGTGCCAGCAGCTTGTGGGACAGCTTCAATCAGCCCCAGCATTTT
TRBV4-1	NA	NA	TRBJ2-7	CASSPNVHYEQYF	TGCGCCAGCAGCCCAAACGTCCACTACGAGCAGTACTTC
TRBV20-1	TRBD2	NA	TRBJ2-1	CSAVSGGNHNEQFF	TGCAGTGCGGTTAGCGGGGGAAACCACAATGAGCAGTTCTTC
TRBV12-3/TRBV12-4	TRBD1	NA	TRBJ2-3	CASSLGTGMDTQYF	TGTGCCAGCAGTTTAGGGACAGGGATGGATACGCAGTATTTT
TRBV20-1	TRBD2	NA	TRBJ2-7	CSARDAVLAGVRYF	TGCAGTGCTAGAGATGCTGTACTAGCGGGAGTGCGGTACTTC
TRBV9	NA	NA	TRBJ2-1	CASSNYRADEQFF	TGTGCCAGCAGTAATTACAGGGCCGATGAGCAGTTCTTC
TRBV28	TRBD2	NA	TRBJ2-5	CASSSGLAGAGTQYF	TGTGCCAGCAGTTCGGGACTAGCGGGAGCGGGGACCCAGTACTTC
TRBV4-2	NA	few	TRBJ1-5	CASSPNSVQPQHF	TGTGCCAGCAGCCCTAATTCGGTACAGCCCCAGCATTTT
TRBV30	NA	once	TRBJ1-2	CAWSVRWRLYGYTF	TGTGCCTGGAGTGTACGGTGGAGACTCTATGGCTACACCTTC
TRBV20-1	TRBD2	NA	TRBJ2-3	CSASALAGVADTQYF	TGCAGTGCTAGCGCCCTAGCGGGAGTCGCAGATACGCAGTATTTT
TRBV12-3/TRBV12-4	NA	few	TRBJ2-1	CASSLYQETQFF	TGTGCCAGCAGCCTGTACCAAGAGACCCAGTTCTTC
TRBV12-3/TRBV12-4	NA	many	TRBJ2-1	CASSLSFKVVWQFF	TGTGCCAGCAGTTTAAGCTTTAAGGTGGTTTGGCAGTTCTTC
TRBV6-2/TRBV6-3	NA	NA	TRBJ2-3	CASATYRLTDTQYF	TGTGCCAGTGCGACATATCGGCTCACAGATACGCAGTATTTT
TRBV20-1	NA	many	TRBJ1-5	CSARVYSNQPQHF	TGCAGTGCTAGAGTTTATAGCAATCAGCCCCAGCATTTT
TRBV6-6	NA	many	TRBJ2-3	CASSYGDLDTQYF	TGTGCCAGCAGTTACGGGGATTTAGATACGCAGTATTTT
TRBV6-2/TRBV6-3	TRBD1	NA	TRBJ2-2	CASSYATGTTGELFF	TGTGCCAGCAGTTACGCGACAGGGACCACCGGGGAGCTGTTTTTT
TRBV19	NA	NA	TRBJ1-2	CASSMPGPVYGYTF	TGTGCCAGTAGTATGCCCGGACCTGTTTATGGCTACACCTTC
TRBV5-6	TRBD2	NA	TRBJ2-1	CASSLALAGIHEQFF	TGTGCCAGCAGCTTGGCTCTAGCGGGTATCCATGAGCAGTTCTTC
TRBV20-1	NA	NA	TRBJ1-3	CSASCPDGSGNTIYF	TGCAGTGCTAGTTGCCCGGACGGCTCTGGAAACACCATATATTTT
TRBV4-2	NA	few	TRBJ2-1	CASSRSANHEQFF	TGTGCCAGCAGCCGGAGCGCGAACCATGAGCAGTTCTTC
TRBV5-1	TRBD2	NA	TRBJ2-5	CASSSTSSQETQYF	TGCGCCAGCAGCTCGACTAGCAGCCAAGAGACCCAGTACTTC
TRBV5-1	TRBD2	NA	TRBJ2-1	CASTPTSLETQFF	TGCGCCAGCACCCCGACTAGCCTCGAGACCCAGTTCTTC
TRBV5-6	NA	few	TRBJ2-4	CASSSITIAKNIQYF	TGTGCCAGCAGCTCCATAACTATAGCCAAAAACATTCAGTACTTC
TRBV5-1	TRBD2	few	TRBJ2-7	CASSLTTSGRAARPYEQYF	TGCGCCAGCAGCTTGACCACTAGCGGGAGGGCCGCTAGACCCTACGAGCAGTACTTC
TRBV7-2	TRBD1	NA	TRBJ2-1	CASSNTGGGPYNEQFF	TGTGCCAGCAGCAACACAGGGGGCGGTCCCTACAATGAGCAGTTCTTC
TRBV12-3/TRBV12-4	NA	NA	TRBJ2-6	CASSFTGRRGANVLTF	TGTGCCAGCAGTTTTACAGGACGGAGGGGGGCCAACGTCCTGACTTTC